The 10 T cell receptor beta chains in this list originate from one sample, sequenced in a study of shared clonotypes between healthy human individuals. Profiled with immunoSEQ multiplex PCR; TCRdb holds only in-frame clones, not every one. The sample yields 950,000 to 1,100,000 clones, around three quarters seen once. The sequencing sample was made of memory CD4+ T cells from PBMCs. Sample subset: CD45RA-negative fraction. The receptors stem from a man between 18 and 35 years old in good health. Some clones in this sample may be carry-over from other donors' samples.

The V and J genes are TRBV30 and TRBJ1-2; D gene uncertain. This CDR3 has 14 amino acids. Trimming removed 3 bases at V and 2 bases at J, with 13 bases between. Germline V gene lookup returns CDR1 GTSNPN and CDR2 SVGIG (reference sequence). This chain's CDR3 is CAWRQDPVNYGYTF. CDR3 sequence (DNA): TGTGCCTGGAGGCAGGACCCTGTGAACTATGGCTACACCTTC.

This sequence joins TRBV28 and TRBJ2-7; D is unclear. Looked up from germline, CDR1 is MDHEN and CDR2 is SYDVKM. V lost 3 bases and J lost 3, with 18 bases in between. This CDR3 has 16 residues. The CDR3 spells CASSLIGSRSRYEQYF. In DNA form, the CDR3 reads TGTGCCAGCAGTTTGATTGGCAGCCGGAGCCGCTACGAGCAGTACTTC.

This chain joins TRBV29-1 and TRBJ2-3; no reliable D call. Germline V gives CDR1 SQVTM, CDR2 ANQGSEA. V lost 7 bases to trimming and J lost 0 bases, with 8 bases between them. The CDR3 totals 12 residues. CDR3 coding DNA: TGCAGCGCTGGCCCTAGCACAGATACGCAGTATTTT. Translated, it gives CSAGPSTDTQYF.

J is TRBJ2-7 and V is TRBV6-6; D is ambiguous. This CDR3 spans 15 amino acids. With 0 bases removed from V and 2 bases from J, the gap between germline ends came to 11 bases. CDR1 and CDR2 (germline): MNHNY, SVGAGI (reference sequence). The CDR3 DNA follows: TGTGCCAGCAGTTACTCGACCCACAGTACCTACGAGCAGTACTTC. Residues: CASSYSTHSTYEQYF.

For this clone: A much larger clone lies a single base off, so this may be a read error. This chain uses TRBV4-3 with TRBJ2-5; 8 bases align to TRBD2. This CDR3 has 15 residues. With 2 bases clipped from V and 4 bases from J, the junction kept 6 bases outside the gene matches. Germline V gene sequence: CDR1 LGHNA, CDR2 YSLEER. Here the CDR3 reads CASSQSGTRGETQYF. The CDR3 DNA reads TGCGCCAGCAGCCAATCCGGGACTAGGGGAGAGACCCAGTACTTC.

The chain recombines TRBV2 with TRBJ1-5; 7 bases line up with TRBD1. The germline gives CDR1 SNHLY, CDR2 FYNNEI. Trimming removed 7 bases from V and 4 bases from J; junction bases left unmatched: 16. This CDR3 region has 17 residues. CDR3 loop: CASNYLRGQGGNQPQHF. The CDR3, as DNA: TGTGCCAGCAATTATTTGCGTGGGCAGGGGGGAAATCAGCCCCAGCATTTT.

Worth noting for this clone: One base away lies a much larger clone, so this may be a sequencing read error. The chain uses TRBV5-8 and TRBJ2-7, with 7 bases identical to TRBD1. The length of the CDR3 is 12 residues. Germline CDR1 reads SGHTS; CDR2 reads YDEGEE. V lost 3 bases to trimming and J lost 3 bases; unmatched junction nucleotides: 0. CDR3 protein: CASSSGGYEQYF. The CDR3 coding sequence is TGTGCCAGCAGCTCAGGGGGCTACGAGCAGTACTTC.

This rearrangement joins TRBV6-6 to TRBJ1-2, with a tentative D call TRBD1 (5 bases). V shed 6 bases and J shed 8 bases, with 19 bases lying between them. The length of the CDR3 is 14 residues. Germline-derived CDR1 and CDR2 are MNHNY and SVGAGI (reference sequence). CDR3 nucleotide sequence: TGTGCCAGCAGCCGCGATCAGGGCGCCAAGGGCTACACCTTC. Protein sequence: CASSRDQGAKGYTF.

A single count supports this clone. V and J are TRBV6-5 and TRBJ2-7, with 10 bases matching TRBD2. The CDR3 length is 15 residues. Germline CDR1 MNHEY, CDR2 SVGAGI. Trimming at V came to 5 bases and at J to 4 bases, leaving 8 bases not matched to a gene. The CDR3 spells CASSNEREGLYEQYF. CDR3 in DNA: TGTGCCAGCAGTAACGAGCGGGAGGGCCTTTACGAGCAGTACTTC.

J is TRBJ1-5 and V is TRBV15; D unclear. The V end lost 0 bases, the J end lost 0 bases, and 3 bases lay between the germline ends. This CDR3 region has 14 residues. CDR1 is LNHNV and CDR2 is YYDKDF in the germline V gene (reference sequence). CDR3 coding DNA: TGTGCCACCAGCAGAGATCATAGCAATCAGCCCCAGCATTTT. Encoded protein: CATSRDHSNQPQHF. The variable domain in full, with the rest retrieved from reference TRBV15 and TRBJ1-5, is DAMVIQNPRYQVTQFGKPVTLSCSQTLNHNVMYWYQQKSSQAPKLLFHYYDKDFNNEADTPDNFQSRRPNTSFCFLDIRSPGLGDTAMYLCATSRDHSNQPQHFGDGTRLSIL.